The clone carrying this TCR beta chain is a singleton in its sample. This entry belongs to a study of low-dose radiotherapy and immunotherapy resistance in tumors. For the study at large: Participants in Cohort 2 were given 1 Gy per fraction every two weeks, for 13 Gy over 26 weeks. Every two weeks, the protocol called for intravenous cyclophosphamide at 200 mg/m2. It was given one day before each radiation and immunotherapy administration.

The germline CDR1 and CDR2 sequences are SGHRS and YFSETQ. The CDR3 is 13 residues long. V gave up 4 bases and J gave up 6 bases; unmatched junction bases: 6. As their treatment, donors received nivolumab, ipilimumab, aspirin, low-dose cyclophosphamide and low-dose radiotherapy. Primers targeting TRAV and TRBV primed first-strand cDNA, covering alpha and beta chains. With a constant-region primer and a V-primer adapter, TCRs were subjected to around 18 PCR cycles of amplification. In TCRdb, the reads were re-called with MiXCR into one record per CDR3 protein. The sample lists about 9,800 distinct CDR3 sequences, roughly 75% occurring once.

The sequence derives from a human donor with advanced metastatic prostate, ovarian, gallbladder or colorectal cancer (not recorded which). This table probably holds off-target reads from a library built for another chain. The chain uses TRBV5-1 and TRBJ2-7; TRBD1 aligns across 8 bases. The CDR3 here is CASSLGRGREQYF. The CDR3 DNA reads as TGCGCCAGCAGCCTTGGCAGGGGGCGCGAGCAGTACTTC.